Shown below are 2 T cell receptor beta chains from a single sample sequenced in a study of post-analysis software for immune sequencing data. Notes on the study in general: Five TRBV segments, TRBV5-6, TRBV5-1 and TRBV20-1 among them, were found more frequent in patients than controls.

Unique-molecular-identifier-tagged TCR beta cDNA libraries were used. TCRdb reprocessed the PCR reads with MiXCR, giving one entry per CDR3 protein. This table has roughly 400,000 distinct CDR3 sequences, 35% to 45% appearing once. No cognate antigen is known for these TCRs. The material sequenced was blood. The receptor set was obtained from a girl aged 2 to 9 with multiple sclerosis.

This chain links TRBV20-1 with TRBJ2-3; no firm D call. V was trimmed by 3 bases and J by 4 bases, leaving 17 bases between them. This CDR3 is 15 amino acids long. Per germline, CDR1 DFQATT and CDR2 SNEGSKA (reference sequence). The CDR3 loop is CSASSTVGLADTQYF. The CDR3 DNA reads as TGCAGTGCTAGTAGCACAGTAGGATTGGCAGATACGCAGTATTTT.

This clonotype was counted between two and nine times. The J gene is TRBJ1-1, the V gene TRBV6-2 or TRBV6-3, with unresolved D. V lost 5 bases, J lost 7 bases, and 11 bases lay in between. The length of the CDR3 is 12 residues. In germline, CDR1 is MNHEY, CDR2 SVGEGT. The CDR3 nucleotides read TGTGCCAGCAGTCTCGCCAGGATTGAAGCTTTCTTT. It is translated as CASSLARIEAFF.